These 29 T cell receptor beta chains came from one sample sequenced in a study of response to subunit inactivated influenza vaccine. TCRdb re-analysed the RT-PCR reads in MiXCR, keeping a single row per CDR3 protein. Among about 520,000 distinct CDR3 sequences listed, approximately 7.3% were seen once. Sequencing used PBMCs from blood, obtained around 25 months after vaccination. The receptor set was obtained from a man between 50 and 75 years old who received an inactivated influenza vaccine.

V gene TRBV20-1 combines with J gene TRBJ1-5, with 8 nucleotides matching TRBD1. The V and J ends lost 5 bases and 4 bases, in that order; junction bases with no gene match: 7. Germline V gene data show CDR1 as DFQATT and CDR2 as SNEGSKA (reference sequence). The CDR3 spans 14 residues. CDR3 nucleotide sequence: TGCAGTGCTTGTCCAGGGGGCGGGAATCAGCCCCAGCATTTT. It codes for CSACPGGGNQPQHF.

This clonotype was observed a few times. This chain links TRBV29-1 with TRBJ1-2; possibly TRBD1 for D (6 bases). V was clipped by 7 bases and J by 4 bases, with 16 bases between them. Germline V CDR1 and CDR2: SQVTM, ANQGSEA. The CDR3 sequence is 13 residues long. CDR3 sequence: CSGSQGEGYGYTF. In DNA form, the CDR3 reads TGCAGCGGATCACAGGGTGAAGGCTATGGCTACACCTTC.

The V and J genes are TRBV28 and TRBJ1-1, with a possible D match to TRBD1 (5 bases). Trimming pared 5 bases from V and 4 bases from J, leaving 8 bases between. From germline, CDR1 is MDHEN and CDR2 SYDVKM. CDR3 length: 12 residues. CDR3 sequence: CASSATATEAFF. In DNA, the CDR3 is TGTGCCAGCAGTGCGACAGCCACTGAAGCTTTCTTT.

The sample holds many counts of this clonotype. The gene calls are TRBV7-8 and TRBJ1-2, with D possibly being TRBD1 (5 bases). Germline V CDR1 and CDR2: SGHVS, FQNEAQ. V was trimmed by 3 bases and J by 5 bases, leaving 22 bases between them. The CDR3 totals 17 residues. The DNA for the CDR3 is TGTGCCAGCAGCTTGCAACGGAGGCTAGGGACGGAGTATGGCTACACCTTC. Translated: CASSLQRRLGTEYGYTF. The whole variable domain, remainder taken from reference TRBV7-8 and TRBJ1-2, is GAGVSQSPRYKVAKRGQDVALRCDPISGHVSLFWYQQALGQGPEFLTYFQNEAQLDKSGLPSDRFFAERPEGSVSTLKIQRTQQEDSAVYLCASSLQRRLGTEYGYTFGSGTRLTVV.

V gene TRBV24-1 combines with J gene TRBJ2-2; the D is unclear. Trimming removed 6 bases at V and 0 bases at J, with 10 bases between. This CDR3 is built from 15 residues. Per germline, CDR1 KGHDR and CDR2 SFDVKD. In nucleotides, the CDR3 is TGTGCCACCAGTACAGCGAGAACGAACACCGGGGAGCTGTTTTTT. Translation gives CATSTARTNTGELFF.

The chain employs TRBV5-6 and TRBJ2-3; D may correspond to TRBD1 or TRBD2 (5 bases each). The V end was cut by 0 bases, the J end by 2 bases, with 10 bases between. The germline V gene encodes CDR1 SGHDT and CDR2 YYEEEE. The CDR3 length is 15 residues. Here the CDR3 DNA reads TGTGCCAGCAGCTTGGCGGGGACCCCCACAGATACGCAGTATTTT. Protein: CASSLAGTPTDTQYF.

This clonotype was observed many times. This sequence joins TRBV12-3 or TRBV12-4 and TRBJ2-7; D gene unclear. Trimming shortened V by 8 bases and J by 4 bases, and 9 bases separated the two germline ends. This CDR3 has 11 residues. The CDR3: CASGRTYEQYF. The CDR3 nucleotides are TGTGCCAGCGGTAGAACGTACGAGCAGTACTTC.

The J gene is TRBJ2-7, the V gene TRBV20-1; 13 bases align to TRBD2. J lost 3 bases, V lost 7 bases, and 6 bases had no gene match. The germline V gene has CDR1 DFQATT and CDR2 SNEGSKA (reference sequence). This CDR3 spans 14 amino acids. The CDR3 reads CSVVGTSGNYEQYF. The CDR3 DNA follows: TGCAGTGTAGTTGGGACTAGCGGGAACTACGAGCAGTACTTC.

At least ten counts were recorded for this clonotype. Here the CDR3 reads CSATGSGGNTIYF. In nucleotides, the CDR3 is TGCAGTGCTACTGGGAGCGGTGGAAACACCATATATTTT. This chain joins TRBV20-1 and TRBJ1-3, with D unclear. Germline V lookup: CDR1 DFQATT, CDR2 SNEGSKA (reference sequence). The V and J ends lost 4 bases and 3 bases respectively, with 10 bases between them. The CDR3 loop spans 13 amino acids.

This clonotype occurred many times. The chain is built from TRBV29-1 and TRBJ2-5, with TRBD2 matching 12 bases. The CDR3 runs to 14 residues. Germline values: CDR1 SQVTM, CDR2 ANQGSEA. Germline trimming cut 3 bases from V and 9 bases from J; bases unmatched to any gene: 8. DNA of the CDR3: TGCAGCGTTGAGGACGGACTAGCGGGAAGGCCCCAGTACTTC. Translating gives CSVEDGLAGRPQYF.

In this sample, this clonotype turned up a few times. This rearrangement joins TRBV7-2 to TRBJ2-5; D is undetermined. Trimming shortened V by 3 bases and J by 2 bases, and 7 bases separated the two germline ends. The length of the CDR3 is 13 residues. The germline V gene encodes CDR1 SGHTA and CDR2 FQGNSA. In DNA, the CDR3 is TGTGCCAGCAGCTTTTTTGGGCAAGAGACCCAGTACTTC. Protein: CASSFFGQETQYF.

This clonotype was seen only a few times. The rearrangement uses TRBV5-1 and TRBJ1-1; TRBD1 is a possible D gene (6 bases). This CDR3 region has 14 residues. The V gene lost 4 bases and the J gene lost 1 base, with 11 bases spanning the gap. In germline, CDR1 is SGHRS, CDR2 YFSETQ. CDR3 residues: CASSDATGNTEAFF. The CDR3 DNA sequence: TGCGCCAGCAGCGATGCGACAGGGAACACTGAAGCTTTCTTT.

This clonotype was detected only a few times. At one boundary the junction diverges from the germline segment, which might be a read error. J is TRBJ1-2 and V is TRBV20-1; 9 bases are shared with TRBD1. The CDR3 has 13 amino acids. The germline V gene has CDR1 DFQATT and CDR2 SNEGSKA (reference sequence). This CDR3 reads CSARGTGLYGYTF. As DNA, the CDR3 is TGCAGTGCAAGAGGGACAGGGCTCTATGGCTACACCTTC.

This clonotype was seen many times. This chain's CDR3 is CASSRLQAVNTEAFF. DNA for the CDR3: TGCGCCAGCAGCAGGCTACAGGCGGTGAACACTGAAGCTTTCTTT. The V gene is TRBV5-1, the J gene TRBJ1-1; TRBD1 might be the D (5 bases). Trimming left V 4 bases short and J 0 bases short, with 13 bases between. The germline CDR1 and CDR2 sequences are SGHRS and YFSETQ. The CDR3 extends over 15 amino acids. Full variable domain (rest looked up from reference TRBV5-1 and TRBJ1-1): KAGVTQTPRYLIKTRGQQVTLSCSPISGHRSVSWYQQTPGQGLQFLFEYFSETQRNKGNFPGRFSGRQFSNSRSEMNVSTLELGDSALYLCASSRLQAVNTEAFFGQGTRLTVV.

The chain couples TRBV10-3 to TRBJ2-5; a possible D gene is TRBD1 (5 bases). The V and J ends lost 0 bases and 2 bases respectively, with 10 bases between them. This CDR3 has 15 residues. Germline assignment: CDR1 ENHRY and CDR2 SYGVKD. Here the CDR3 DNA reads TGTGCCATCAGTGAGTCTGGGGCCTCTCAAGAGACCCAGTACTTC. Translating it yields CAISESGASQETQYF.

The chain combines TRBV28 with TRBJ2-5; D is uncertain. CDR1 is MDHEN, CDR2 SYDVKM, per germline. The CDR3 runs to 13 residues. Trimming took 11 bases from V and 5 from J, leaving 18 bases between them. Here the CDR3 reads CASTDSSEETQYF. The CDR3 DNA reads TGTGCCTCAACGGATTCTTCGGAGGAGACCCAGTACTTC.

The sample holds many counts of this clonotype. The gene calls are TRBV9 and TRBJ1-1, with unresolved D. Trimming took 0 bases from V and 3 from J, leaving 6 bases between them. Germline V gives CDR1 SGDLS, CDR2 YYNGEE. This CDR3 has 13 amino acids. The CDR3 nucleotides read TGTGCCAGCAGCGTAGGTATCCACACTGAAGCTTTCTTT. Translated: CASSVGIHTEAFF.

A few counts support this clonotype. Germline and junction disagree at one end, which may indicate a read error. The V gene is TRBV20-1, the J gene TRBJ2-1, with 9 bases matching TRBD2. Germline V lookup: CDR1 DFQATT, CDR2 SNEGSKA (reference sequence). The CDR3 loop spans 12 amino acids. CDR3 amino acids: CSGSRSYNEQFF. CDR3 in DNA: TGTAGCGGGAGTAGATCCTACAATGAGCAGTTCTTC.

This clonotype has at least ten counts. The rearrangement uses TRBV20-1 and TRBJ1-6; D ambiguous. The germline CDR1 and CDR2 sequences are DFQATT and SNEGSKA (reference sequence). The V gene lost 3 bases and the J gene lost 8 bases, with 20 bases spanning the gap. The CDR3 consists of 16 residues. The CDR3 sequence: CSASVIQGRLDSPLHF. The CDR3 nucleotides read TGCAGTGCTAGCGTAATACAAGGACGGTTAGATTCACCCCTCCACTTT.

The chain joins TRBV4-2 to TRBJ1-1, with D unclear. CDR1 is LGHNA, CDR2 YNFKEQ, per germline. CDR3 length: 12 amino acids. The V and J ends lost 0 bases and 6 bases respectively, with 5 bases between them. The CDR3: CASSQDSPEAFF. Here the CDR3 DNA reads TGTGCCAGCAGCCAAGATTCTCCTGAAGCTTTCTTT.

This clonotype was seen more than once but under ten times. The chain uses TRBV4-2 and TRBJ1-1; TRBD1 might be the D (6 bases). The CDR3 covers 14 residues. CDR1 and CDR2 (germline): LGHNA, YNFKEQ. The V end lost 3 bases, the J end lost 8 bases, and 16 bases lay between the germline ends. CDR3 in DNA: TGTGCCAGCAGCCACCACAGGGATTCGATAGAAGCTTTCTTT. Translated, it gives CASSHHRDSIEAFF.

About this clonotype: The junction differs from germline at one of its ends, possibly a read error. Here the CDR3 DNA reads TGTGCCAGCGCCATTAGAGGACATCAAGAGACCCGGTACTTC. Amino acid sequence: CASAIRGHQETRYF. V and J are TRBV7-2 and TRBJ2-5; TRBD1 might be the D (5 bases). The germline V gene encodes CDR1 SGHTA and CDR2 FQGNSA. The CDR3 is 14 amino acids.

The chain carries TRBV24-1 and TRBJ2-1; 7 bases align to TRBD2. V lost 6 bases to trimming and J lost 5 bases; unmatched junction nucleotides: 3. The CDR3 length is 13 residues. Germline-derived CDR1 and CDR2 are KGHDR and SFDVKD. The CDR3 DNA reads TGTGCCACCAGTACTAGCGCCCACAATGAGCAGTTCTTC. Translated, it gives CATSTSAHNEQFF.

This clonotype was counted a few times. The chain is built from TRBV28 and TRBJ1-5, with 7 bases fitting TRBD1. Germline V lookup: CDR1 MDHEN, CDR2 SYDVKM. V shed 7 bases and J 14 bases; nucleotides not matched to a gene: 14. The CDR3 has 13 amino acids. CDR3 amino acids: CASMAEGGPAKHF. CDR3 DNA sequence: TGTGCCAGCATGGCTGAAGGGGGCCCGGCGAAGCATTTT.

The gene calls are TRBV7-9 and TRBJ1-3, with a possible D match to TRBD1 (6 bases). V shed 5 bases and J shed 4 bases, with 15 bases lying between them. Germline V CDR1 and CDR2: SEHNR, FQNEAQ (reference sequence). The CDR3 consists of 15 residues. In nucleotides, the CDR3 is TGTGCCAGCAGCCGGGACACTGATACAGGAAACACCATATATTTT. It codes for CASSRDTDTGNTIYF.

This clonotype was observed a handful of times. The CDR3 coding sequence is TGCAGCGCCCTAGTAGGGTTCTACAATGAGCAGTTCTTC. This translates into CSALVGFYNEQFF. The chain recombines TRBV29-1 with TRBJ2-1; no clear D gene. CDR1 is SQVTM, CDR2 ANQGSEA, per germline. The length of the CDR3 is 13 residues. V gave up 7 bases and J gave up 3 bases, with 13 bases separating them.

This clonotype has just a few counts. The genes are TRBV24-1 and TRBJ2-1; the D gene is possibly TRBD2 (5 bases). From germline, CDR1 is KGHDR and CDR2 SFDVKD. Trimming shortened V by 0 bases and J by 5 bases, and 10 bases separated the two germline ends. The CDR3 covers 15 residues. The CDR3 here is CATSDLTGFNNEQFF. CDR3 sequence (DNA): TGTGCCACCAGTGATTTGACGGGATTTAACAATGAGCAGTTCTTC.

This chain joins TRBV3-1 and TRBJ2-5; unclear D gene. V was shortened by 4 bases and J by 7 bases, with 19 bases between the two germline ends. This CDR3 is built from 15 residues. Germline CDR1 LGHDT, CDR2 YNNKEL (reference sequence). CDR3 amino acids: CASSPPPGLLRTQYF. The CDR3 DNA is TGTGCCAGCAGCCCCCCCCCGGGTCTCCTGAGGACCCAGTACTTC.

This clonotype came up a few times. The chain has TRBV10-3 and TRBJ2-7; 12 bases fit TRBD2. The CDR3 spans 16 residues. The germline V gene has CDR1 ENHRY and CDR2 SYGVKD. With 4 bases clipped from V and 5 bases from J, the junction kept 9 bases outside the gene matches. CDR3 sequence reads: CAISGTSGKSYHEQYF. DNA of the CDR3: TGTGCCATCAGTGGGACTAGCGGGAAATCCTACCACGAGCAGTACTTC.